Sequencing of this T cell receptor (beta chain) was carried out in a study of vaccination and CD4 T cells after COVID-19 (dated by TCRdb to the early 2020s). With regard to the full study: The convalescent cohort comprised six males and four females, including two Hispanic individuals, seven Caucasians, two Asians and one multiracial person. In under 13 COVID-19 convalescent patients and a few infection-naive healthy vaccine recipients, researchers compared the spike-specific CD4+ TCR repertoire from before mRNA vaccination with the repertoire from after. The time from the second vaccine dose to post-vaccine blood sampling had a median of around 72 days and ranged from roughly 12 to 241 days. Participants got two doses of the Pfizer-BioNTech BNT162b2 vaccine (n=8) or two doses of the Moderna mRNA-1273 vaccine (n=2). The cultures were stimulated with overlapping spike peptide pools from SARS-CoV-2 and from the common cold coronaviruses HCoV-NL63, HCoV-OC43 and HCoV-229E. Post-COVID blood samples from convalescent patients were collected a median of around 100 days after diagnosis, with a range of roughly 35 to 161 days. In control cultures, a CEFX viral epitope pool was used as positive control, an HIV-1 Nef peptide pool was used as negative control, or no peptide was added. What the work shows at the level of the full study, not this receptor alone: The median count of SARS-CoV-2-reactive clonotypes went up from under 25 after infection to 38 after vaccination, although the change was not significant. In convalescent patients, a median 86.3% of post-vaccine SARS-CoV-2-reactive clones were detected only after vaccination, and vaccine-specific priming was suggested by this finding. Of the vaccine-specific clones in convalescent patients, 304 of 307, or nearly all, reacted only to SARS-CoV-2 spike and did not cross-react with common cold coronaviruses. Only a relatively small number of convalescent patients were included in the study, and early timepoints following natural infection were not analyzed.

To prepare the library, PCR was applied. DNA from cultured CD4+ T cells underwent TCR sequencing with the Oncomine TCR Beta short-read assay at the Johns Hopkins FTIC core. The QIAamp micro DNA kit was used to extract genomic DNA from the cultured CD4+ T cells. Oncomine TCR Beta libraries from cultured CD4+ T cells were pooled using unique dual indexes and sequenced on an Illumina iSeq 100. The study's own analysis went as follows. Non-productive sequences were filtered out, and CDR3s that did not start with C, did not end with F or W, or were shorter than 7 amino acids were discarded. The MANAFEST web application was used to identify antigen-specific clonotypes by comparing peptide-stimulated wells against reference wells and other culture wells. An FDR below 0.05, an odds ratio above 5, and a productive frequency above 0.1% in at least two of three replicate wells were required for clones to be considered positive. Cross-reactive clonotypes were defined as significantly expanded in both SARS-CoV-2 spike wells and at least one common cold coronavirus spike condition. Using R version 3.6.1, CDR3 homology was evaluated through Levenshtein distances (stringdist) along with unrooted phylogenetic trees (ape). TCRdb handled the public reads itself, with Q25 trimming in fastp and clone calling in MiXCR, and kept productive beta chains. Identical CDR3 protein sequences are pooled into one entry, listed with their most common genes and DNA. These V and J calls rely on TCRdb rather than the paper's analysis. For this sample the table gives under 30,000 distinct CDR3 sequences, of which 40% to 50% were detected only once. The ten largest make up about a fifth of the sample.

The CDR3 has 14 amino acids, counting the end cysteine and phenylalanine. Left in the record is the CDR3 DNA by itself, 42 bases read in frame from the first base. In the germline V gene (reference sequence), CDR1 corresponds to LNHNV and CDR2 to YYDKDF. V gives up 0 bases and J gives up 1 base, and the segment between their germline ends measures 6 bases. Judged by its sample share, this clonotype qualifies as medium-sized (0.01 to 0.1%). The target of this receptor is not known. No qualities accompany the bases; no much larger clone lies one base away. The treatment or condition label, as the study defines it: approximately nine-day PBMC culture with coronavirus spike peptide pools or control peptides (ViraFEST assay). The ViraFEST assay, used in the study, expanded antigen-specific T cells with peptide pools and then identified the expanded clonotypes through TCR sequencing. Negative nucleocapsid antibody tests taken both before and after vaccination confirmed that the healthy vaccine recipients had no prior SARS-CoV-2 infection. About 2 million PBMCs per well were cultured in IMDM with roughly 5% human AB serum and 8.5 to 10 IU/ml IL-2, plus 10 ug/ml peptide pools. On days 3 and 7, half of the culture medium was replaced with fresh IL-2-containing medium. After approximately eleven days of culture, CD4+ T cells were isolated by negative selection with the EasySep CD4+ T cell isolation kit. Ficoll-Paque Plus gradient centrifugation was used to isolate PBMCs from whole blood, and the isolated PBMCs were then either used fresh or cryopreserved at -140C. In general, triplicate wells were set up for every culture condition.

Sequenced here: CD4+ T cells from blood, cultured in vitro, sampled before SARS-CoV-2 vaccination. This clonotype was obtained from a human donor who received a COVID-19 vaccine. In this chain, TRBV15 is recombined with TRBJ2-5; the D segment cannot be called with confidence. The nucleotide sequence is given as TGTGCCACCAGCAGAGACCGAGGCCAAGAGACCCAGTACTTC. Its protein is CATSRDRGQETQYF.